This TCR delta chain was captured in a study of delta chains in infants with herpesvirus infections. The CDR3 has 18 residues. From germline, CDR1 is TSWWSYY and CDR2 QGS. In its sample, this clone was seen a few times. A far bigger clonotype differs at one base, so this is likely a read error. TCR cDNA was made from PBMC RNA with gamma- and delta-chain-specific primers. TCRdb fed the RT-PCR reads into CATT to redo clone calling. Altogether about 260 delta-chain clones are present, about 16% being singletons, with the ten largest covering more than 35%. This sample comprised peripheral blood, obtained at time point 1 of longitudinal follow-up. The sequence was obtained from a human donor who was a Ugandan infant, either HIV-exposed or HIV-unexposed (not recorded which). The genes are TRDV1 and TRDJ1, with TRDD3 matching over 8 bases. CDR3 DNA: TGTGCTCTTGGGGAACAACGAGTACTGGGGGTACACACCGAAAAACTCATCTTT. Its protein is CALGEQRVLGVHTEKLIF.